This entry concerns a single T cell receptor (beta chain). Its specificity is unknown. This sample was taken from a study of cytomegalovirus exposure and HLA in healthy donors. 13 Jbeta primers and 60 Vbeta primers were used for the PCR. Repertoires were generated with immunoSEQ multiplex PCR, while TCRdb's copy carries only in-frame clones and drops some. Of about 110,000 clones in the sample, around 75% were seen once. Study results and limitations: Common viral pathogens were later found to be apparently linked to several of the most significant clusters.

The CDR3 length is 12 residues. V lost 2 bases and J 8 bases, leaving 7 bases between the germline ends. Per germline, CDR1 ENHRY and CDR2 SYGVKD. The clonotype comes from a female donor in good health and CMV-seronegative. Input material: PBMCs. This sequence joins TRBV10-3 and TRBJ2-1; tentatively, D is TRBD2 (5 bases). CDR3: CAISEERDEQFF. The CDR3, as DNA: TGTGCCATCAGTGAGGAGAGGGATGAGCAGTTCTTC.